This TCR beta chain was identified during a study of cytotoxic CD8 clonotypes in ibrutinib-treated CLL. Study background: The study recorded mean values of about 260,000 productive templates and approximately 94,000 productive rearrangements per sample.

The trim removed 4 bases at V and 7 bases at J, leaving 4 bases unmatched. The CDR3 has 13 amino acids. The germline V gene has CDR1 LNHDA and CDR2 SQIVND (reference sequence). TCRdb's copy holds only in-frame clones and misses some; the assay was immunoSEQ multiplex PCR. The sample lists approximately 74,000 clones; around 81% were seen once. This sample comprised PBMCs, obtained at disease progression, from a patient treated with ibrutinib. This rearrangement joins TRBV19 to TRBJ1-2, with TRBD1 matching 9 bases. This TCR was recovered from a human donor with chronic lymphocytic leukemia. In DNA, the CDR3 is TGTGCCAGTAGTAAGGACAGGGGAGCTGGCTACACCTTC. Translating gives CASSKDRGAGYTF.